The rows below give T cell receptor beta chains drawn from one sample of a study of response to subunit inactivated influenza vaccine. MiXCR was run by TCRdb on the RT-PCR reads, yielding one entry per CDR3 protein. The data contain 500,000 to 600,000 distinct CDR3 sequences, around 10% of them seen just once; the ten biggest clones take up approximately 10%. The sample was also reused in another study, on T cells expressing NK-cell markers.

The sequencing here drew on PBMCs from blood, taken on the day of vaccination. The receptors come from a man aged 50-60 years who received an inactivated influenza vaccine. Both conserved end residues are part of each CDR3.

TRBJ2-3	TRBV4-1	CASSQGPPGTGWEDTQYF
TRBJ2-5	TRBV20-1	CSALFPLLGDRSQETQYF
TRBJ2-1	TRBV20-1	CSASVTRGTYNEQFF
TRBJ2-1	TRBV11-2	CASSLVAGGFYNEQFF
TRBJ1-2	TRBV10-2	CASRPGQGGYGYTF
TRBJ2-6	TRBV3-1	CASSQARANVLTF
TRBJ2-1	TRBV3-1	CASSQVLAYSYNEQFF
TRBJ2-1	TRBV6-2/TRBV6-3	CASRETELPIGEQFF
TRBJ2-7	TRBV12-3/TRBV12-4	CASRQTGISYEQYF
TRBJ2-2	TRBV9	CASSRGSGYTGELFF
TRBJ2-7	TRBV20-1	CSADDRGYEQYF
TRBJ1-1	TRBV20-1	CSGGGGVLPEAFF
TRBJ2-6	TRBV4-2	CASSPLSGESSGANVLTF
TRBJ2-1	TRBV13	CASSQRWRNNEQFF
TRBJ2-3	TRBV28	CASSPRIGGRTPQGGTQYF
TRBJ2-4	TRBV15	CATSRDRLRGGKGNIQYF
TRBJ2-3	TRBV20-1	CSATIIFGPTEYF
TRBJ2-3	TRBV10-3	CATGPYETDTQYF
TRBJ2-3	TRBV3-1	CASSQSGGRRTDTQYF
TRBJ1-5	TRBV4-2	CASSQGDRGNQPQHF
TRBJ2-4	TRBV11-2	CASSFDRNIQYF
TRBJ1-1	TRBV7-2	CASSLKIISEAFF